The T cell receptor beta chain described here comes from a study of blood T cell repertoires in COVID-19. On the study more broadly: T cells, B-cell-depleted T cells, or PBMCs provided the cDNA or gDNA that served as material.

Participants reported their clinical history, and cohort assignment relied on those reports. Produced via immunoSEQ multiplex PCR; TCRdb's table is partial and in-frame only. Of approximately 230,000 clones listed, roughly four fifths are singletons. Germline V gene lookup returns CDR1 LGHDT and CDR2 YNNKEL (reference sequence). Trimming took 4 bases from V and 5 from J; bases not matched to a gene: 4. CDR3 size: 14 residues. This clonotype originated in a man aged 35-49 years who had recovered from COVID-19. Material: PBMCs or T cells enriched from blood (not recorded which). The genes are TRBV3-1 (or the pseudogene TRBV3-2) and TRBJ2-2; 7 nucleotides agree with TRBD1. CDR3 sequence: CASSPLQGTGELFF. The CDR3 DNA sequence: TGTGCCAGCAGCCCCTTACAGGGGACCGGGGAGCTGTTTTTT.